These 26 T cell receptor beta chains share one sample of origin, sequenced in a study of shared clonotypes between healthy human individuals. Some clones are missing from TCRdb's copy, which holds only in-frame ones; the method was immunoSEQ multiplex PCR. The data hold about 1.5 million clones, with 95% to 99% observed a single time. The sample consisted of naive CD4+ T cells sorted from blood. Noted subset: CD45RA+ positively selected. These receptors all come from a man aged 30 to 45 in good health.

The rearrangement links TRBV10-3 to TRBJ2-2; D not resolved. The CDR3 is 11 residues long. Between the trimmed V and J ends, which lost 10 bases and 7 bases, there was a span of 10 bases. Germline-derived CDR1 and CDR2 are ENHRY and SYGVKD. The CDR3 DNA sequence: TGTGCCACCGGACCTGGCGGGGAGCTGTTTTTT. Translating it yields CATGPGGELFF.

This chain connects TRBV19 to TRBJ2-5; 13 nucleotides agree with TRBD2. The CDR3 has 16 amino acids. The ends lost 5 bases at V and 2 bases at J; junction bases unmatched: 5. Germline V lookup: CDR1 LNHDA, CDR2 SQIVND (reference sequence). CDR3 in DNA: TGTGCCAGTAGTCCGGGACTAGCGGGATGGCAAGAGACCCAGTACTTC. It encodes CASSPGLAGWQETQYF.

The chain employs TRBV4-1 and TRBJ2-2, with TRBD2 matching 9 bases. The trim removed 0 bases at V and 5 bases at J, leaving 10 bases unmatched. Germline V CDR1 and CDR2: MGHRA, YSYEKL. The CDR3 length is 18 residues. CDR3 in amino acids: CASSQDPPSGRLTGELFF. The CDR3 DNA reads TGCGCCAGCAGCCAAGATCCTCCCAGCGGGAGGCTTACCGGGGAGCTGTTTTTT.

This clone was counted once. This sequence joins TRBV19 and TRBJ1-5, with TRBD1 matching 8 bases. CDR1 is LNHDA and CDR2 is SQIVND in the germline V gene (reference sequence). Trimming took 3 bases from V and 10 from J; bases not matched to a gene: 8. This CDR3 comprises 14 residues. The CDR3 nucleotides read TGTGCCAGTAGTATCCGGACAGGGTATGGTCCCCAGCATTTT. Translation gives CASSIRTGYGPQHF. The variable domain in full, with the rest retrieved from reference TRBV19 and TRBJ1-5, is DGGITQSPKYLFRKEGQNVTLSCEQNLNHDAMYWYRQDPGQGLRLIYYSQIVNDFQKGDIAEGYSVSREKKESFPLTVTSAQKNPTAFYLCASSIRTGYGPQHFGDGTRLSIL.

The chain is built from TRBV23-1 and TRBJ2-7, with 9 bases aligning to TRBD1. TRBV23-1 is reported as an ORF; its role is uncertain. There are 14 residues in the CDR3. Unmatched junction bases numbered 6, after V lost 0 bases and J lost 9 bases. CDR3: CASSQSPDRGGQYF. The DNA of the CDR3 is TGCGCCAGCAGTCAATCGCCGGACAGGGGCGGGCAGTACTTC.

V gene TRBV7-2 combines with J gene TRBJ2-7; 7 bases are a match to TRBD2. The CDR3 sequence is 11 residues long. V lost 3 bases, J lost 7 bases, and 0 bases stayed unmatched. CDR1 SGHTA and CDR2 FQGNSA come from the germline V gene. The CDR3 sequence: CASSFGREQYF. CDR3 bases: TGTGCCAGCAGCTTCGGGAGGGAGCAGTACTTC.

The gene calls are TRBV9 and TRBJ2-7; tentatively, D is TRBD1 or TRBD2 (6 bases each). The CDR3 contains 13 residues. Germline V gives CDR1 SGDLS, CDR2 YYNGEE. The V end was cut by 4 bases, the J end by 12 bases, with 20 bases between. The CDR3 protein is CASSPGAGATRYF. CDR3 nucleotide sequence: TGTGCCAGCAGCCCGGGGGCAGGGGCAACCCGGTACTTC.

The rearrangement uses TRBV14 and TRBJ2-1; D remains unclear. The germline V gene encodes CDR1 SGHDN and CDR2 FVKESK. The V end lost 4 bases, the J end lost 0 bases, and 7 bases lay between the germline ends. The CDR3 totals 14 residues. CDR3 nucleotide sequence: TGTGCCAGCAGCCGACTCTCCTCCTACAATGAGCAGTTCTTC. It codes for CASSRLSSYNEQFF.

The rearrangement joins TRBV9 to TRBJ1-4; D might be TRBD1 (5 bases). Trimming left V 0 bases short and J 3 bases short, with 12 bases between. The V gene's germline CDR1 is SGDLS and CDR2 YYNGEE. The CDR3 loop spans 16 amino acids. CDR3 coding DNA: TGTGCCAGCAGCGTAGGACTTCGGGGGTCTAATGAAAAACTGTTTTTT. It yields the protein CASSVGLRGSNEKLFF.

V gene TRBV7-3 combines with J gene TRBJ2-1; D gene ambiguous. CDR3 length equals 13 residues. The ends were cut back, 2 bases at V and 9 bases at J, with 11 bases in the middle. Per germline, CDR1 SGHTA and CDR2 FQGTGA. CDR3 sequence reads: CASSLEPTGEQFF. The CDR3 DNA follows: TGTGCCAGCAGCTTAGAGCCTACTGGTGAGCAGTTCTTC. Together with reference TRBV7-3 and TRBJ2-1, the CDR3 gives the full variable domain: GAGVSQTPSNKVTEKGKYVELRCDPISGHTALYWYRQSLGQGPEFLIYFQGTGAADDSGLPNDRFFAVRPEGSVSTLKIQRTERGDSAVYLCASSLEPTGEQFFGPGTRLTVL.

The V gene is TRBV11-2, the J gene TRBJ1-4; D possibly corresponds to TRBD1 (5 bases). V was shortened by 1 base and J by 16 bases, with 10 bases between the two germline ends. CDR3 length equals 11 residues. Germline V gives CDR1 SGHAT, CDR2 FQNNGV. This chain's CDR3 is CASSLGQIQFF. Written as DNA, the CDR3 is TGTGCCAGCAGCTTAGGACAGATACAGTTTTTT.

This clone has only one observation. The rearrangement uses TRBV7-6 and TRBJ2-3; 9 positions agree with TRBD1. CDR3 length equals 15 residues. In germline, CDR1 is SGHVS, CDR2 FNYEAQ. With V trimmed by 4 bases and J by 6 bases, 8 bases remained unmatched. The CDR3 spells CASSSIRDRADTQYF. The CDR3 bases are TGTGCCAGCAGCTCAATCCGGGACAGGGCCGATACGCAGTATTTT.

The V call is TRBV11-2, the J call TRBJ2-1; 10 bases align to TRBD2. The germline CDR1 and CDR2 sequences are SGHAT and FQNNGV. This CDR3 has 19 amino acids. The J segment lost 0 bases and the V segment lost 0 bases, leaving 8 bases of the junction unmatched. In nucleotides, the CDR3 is TGTGCCAGCAGCTTAGAGGGGGCTAGCGGGAGACGCTCCTACAATGAGCAGTTCTTC. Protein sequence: CASSLEGASGRRSYNEQFF.

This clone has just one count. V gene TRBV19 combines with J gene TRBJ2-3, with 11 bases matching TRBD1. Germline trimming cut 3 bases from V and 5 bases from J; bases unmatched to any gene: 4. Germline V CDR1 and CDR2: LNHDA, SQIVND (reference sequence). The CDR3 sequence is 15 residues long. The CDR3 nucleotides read TGTGCCAGTAGTATGCCGGACAGGGGGCAAGATACGCAGTATTTT. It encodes CASSMPDRGQDTQYF.

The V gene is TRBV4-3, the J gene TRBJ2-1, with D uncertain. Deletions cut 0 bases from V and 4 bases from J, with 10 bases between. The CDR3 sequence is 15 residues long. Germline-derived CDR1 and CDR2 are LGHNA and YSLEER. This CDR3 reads CASSQEGVGYNEQFF. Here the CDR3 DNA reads TGCGCCAGCAGCCAAGAGGGCGTAGGTTACAATGAGCAGTTCTTC.

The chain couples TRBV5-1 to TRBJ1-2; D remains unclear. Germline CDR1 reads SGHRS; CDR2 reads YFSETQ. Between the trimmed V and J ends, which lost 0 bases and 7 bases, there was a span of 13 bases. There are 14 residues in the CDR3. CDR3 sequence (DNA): TGCGCCAGCAGCTTGGGCTTCGGACGACCTGGCTACACCTTC. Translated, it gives CASSLGFGRPGYTF.

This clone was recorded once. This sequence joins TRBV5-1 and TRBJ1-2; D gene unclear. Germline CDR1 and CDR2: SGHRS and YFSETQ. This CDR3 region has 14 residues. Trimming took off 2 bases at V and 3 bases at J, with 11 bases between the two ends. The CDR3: CASSFLAGDYGYTF. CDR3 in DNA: TGCGCCAGCAGCTTTCTGGCGGGTGACTATGGCTACACCTTC.

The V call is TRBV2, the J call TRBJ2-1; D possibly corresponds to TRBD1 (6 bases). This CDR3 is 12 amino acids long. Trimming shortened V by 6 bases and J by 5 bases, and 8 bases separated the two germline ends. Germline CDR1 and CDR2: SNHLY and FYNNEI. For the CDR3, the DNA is TGTGCCAGCAGATCAGGGGACAATGAGCAGTTCTTC. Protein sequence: CASRSGDNEQFF. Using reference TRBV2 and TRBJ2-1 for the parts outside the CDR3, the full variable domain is EPEVTQTPSHQVTQMGQEVILRCVPISNHLYFYWYRQILGQKVEFLVSFYNNEISEKSEIFDDQFSVERPDGSNFTLKIRSTKLEDSAMYFCASRSGDNEQFFGPGTRLTVL.

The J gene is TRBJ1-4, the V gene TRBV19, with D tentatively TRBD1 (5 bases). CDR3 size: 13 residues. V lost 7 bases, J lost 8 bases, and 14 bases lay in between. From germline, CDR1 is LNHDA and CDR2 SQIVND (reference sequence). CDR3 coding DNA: TGTGCCAGTAAACCGGACATACCAGAAAAACTGTTTTTT. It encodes CASKPDIPEKLFF.

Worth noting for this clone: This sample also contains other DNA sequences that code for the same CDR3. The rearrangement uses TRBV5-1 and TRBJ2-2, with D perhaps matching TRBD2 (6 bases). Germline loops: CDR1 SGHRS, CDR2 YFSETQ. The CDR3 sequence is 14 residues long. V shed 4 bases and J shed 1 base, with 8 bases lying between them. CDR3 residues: CASSVSGNTGELFF. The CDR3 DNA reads TGCGCCAGCAGCGTTAGCGGGAACACCGGGGAGCTGTTTTTT.

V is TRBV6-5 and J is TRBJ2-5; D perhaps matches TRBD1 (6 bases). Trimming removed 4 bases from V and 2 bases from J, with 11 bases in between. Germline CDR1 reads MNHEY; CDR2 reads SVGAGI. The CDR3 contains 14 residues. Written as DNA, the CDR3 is TGTGCCAGCAGTTCGACAGGATTTCAAGAGACCCAGTACTTC. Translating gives CASSSTGFQETQYF.

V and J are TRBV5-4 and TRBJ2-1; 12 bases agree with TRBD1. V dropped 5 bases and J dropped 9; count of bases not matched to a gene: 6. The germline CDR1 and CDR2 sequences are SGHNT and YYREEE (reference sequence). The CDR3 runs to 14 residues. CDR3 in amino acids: CASRGQGASREQFF. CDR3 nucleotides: TGTGCCAGCAGGGGACAGGGGGCGTCACGTGAGCAGTTCTTC.

The CDR3: CASSELAASYNEQFF. In DNA, the CDR3 is TGTGCCAGTAGTGAACTAGCGGCATCCTACAATGAGCAGTTCTTC. The chain employs TRBV19 and TRBJ2-1; TRBD2 matches at 8 bases. Germline V CDR1 and CDR2: LNHDA, SQIVND (reference sequence). The V segment lost 5 bases and the J segment 1 base; nucleotides outside the gene matches: 4. This CDR3 contains 15 residues.

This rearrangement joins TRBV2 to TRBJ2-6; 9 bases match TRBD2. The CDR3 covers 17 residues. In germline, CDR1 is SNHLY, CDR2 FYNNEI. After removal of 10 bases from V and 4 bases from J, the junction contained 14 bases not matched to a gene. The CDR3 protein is CATRRLAGGNGANVLTF. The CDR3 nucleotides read TGTGCCACCCGGAGGTTGGCGGGAGGGAACGGGGCCAACGTCCTGACTTTC.

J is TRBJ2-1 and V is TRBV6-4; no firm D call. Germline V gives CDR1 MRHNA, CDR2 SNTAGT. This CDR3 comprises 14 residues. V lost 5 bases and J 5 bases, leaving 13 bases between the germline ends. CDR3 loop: CASSNQFRDNEQFF. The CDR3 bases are TGTGCCAGCAGTAATCAATTCCGGGACAATGAGCAGTTCTTC.

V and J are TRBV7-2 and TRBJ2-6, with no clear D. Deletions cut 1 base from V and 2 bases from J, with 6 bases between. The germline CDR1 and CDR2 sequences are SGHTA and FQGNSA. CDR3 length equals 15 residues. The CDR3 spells CASSLGLAGANVLTF. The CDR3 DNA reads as TGTGCCAGCAGCTTAGGGCTGGCTGGGGCCAACGTCCTGACTTTC.